Listed below are T cell receptor beta chains from one sample, sequenced in a study of T cells in Graves' hyperthyroidism and ophthalmopathy. MiXCR, applied by TCRdb to the multiplex PCR reads, yields one record per CDR3 protein. In the table there are approximately 530,000 distinct CDR3 sequences, 16% of which are singletons. Material for sequencing was blood. Every receptor here comes from a young woman with Graves' hyperthyroidism. CDR3s include the opening cysteine and the closing phenylalanine or tryptophan. D genes are given only for firm matches. Clone size appears in some rows only: once, few, many, or a class for an expanded clone.

>TRBJ2-2|TRBV6-2/TRBV6-3|.|.
TGTGCCAGCGGGGACTCACCCCCCGGGGAGCTGTTTTTT
CASGDSPPGELFF
>TRBJ1-2|TRBV30|many|.
TGTGCCTGGGCACCGTCACGGGGCTATGGCTACACCTTC
CAWAPSRGYGYTF
>TRBJ1-2|TRBV3-1|.|TRBD1
TGTGCCAGCAGCCAAACTCCGACAGGGTACTATGGCTACACCTTC
CASSQTPTGYYGYTF
>TRBJ1-2|TRBV6-4|few|.
TGTGCCAGCAGTTTACCTACGGACAGCATCTATGGCTACACCTTC
CASSLPTDSIYGYTF
>TRBJ2-3|TRBV9|few|.
TGTGCCAGCAGCGTAGGTTCGAGGGATGGGGATACGCAGTATTTT
CASSVGSRDGDTQYF
>TRBJ1-2|TRBV11-2|.|.
TGTGCCAGCAGCTTAGTGGGCTACAGCTATGGCTACACCTTC
CASSLVGYSYGYTF
>TRBJ2-5|TRBV6-2/TRBV6-3|.|TRBD2
TGTGCCAGCAGTCGGGGCGGGGGGGCCCAAGAGACCCAGTACTTC
CASSRGGGAQETQYF
>TRBJ2-5|TRBV24-1|few|TRBD2
TGTGCCACCAGTGATATAGCGGGACCAGAGACCCAGTACTTC
CATSDIAGPETQYF
>TRBJ1-6|TRBV30|many|TRBD1
TGTGCCTGGAAACTCACAGGGGGCGCCACATCACCCCTCCACTTT
CAWKLTGGATSPLHF
>TRBJ2-5|TRBV6-2/TRBV6-3|many|.
TGTGCCAGCAGTTACTCGAGGCGAGAGACCCAGTACTTC
CASSYSRRETQYF
>TRBJ1-2|TRBV6-2/TRBV6-3|.|.
TGTGCCGGCAGTTATTGGTGGCAGGATGACTATGGCTACACCTTC
CAGSYWWQDDYGYTF
>TRBJ1-1|TRBV12-3/TRBV12-4|many|.
TGTGCCAGCAGTACGGGGTGGAGTACTGAAGCTTTCTTT
CASSTGWSTEAFF
>TRBJ2-1|TRBV20-1|few|TRBD2
TGCAGTGCTAGAATCACTAGCGGGAGGACTCCGAATGTCCAGCAGTTCTTC
CSARITSGRTPNVQQFF
>TRBJ2-3|TRBV10-3|.|.
TGTGCCATCAGTGAGTCCCCAGATACGCAGTATTTT
CAISESPDTQYF
>TRBJ1-2|TRBV27|few|.
TGTGCCAGCAGTCCCAGGACAGCAAGATATGGCTACACTTTC
CASSPRTARYGYTF
>TRBJ2-7|TRBV11-2|.|TRBD2
TGTGCCAGCAGCTTTAGCGGGAGCCTAGGAGAGCAGTACTTC
CASSFSGSLGEQYF
>TRBJ1-5|TRBV28|.|TRBD1
TGTGCCAGCAGTCCACCGGACAGGGGGCGTGGTCCCCAGCATTTT
CASSPPDRGRGPQHF
>TRBJ2-3|TRBV20-1|few|.
TGCAGTGCTACGCTAATCGGCGGGAGCACAGATACGCAGTATTTT
CSATLIGGSTDTQYF
>TRBJ2-3|TRBV10-3|.|.
TGTGCCATCAGTGAGTGGCGCACAGATACGCAGTATTTT
CAISEWRTDTQYF
>TRBJ1-3|TRBV12-3/TRBV12-4|.|.
TGTGCCAGCAGTTCAACAAGGGGCACCCATGCTGGAAACACCATATATTTT
CASSSTRGTHAGNTIYF